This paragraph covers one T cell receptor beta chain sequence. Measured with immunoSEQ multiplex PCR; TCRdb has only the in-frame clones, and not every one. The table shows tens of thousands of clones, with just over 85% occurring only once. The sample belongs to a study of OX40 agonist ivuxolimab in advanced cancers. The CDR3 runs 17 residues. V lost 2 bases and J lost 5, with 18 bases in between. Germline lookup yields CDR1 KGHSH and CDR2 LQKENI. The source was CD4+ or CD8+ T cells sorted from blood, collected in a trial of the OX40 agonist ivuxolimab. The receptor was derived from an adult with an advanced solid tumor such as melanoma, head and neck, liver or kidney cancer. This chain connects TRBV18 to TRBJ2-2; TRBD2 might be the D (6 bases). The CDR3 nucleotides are TGTGCCAGCTCACCAATTACCGGGGGTCTTGGGACCGGGGAGCTGTTTTTT. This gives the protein CASSPITGGLGTGELFF.